This T cell receptor beta chain came from a study of spatial heterogeneity in lung cancer. The overall study: Sequencing consistently turned up more beta-chain sequences than alpha-chain sequences.

The presence of a unique molecular identifier marked each TCR cDNA molecule. A single record per CDR3 protein comes from TCRdb applying MiXCR to the 5' RACE reads. The sample lists some 100,000 distinct CDR3 sequences, 7.5% to 10% occurring once. Study-level points and caveats: At tumor resection, ubiquitous expanded TCRs were detected in blood more often than later.

Time point defined: sample taken at primary tumor resection. Whole RNA, which was extracted from tumor, nontumor lung tissue or frozen PBMC, was sequenced without any cell sorting. The donors were approximately 65 patients with non-small cell lung cancer that was early-stage and untreated. Trimming stripped 6 bases from V and 0 bases from J, with 3 bases between. The CDR3 extends over 13 amino acids. Remarks on this clonotype: As yet, its antigen is unknown.

Specimen: PBMCs, collected at surgery. The chain combines TRBV12-3 or TRBV12-4 with TRBJ2-6; D uncertain. This receptor was obtained from a male donor with early-stage non-small cell lung cancer. DNA of the CDR3: TGTGCCAGCAGGGACTCTGGGGCCAACGTCCTGACTTTC. Protein: CASRDSGANVLTF.